These 30 T cell receptor beta chains share one sample of origin, sequenced in a study of shared clonotypes between healthy human individuals. Terminally differentiated effector memory CD45RA+ cells were excluded by CCR7 positive selection of CD45RO-negative cells. TCRdb's copy holds only in-frame clones and misses some; the assay was immunoSEQ multiplex PCR. The repertoire holds under 850,000 clones, 80% to 95% seen once, with under 30% in the top ten. The sequencing input was naive CD8+ T cells sorted from blood. The receptors stem from a man aged 25-40 years in good health.

The rearrangement uses TRBV7-2 and TRBJ2-1; D call uncertain. CDR1 and CDR2 (germline): SGHTA, FQGNSA. CDR3 size: 18 residues. Trimming stripped 4 bases from V and 4 bases from J, with 23 bases between. The CDR3 DNA follows: TGTGCCAGCAGCTCGTCCCATATAGTGCTAAACACATACAATGAGCAGTTCTTC. It encodes CASSSSHIVLNTYNEQFF.

The chain recombines TRBV27 with TRBJ2-1; TRBD2 is a possible D gene (5 bases). V shed 2 bases and J shed 0 bases, with 11 bases lying between them. Germline V gene lookup returns CDR1 MNHEY and CDR2 SMNVEV (reference sequence). There are 16 residues in the CDR3. The CDR3 DNA follows: TGTGCCAGCAGTTTAGAGGGAACCCTCTCCTACAATGAGCAGTTCTTC. Its translation is CASSLEGTLSYNEQFF.

In regard to this clone: This specimen includes other DNA sequences encoding the same CDR3. The chain has TRBV19 and TRBJ2-7; 12 bases are shared with TRBD2. V trimming: 5 bases; J trimming: 1 base; junction bases outside the gene matches: 3. CDR3 size: 15 residues. Germline CDR1 is LNHDA and CDR2 is SQIVND (reference sequence). CDR3 in DNA: TGTGCCAGTAGTCCCGGACTAGCGGGATCCTACGAGCAGTACTTC. Its protein product is CASSPGLAGSYEQYF.

Comments on this clone: A junction end diverges from the germline sequence, so it may reflect a read error. V usage is TRBV13 and J usage is TRBJ1-1, with D tentatively TRBD1 (5 bases). The CDR3 covers 15 residues. Looked up from germline, CDR1 is PRHDT and CDR2 is FYEKMQ (reference sequence). The CDR3 spells CASSLAGHAYTEAFF. CDR3 bases: TGTGCCAGCAGTTTAGCCGGACATGCCTACACTGAAGCTTTCTTT.

The CDR3 coding sequence is TGTGCCAGCTCACCCCAGAGGACCTTGAGTAACTATGGCTACACCTTC. This encodes CASSPQRTLSNYGYTF. The rearrangement links TRBV18 to TRBJ1-2; D is undetermined. Trimming cost V 3 bases and J 1 base, with 15 bases left between them. Per the germline V gene, CDR1 is KGHSH and CDR2 is LQKENI. This CDR3 is 16 amino acids long.

J is TRBJ2-1 and V is TRBV4-3; a possible D gene is TRBD2 (7 bases). CDR1 and CDR2 from the germline V gene are LGHNA and YSLEER. V lost 0 bases, J lost 2 bases, and 11 bases lay in between. The CDR3 has 16 amino acids. The CDR3 region is CASSQDGRGAYNEQFF. The CDR3 DNA is TGCGCCAGCAGCCAAGATGGGAGGGGGGCCTACAATGAGCAGTTCTTC.

This chain joins TRBV5-5 and TRBJ2-2; D may be TRBD2 (5 bases). V was shortened by 4 bases and J by 0 bases, with 7 bases between the two germline ends. This CDR3 contains 14 residues. The germline V gene encodes CDR1 SGHKS and CDR2 YYEKEE (reference sequence). CDR3 sequence reads: CASSAGPNTGELFF. Written as DNA, the CDR3 is TGTGCCAGCAGCGCGGGTCCGAACACCGGGGAGCTGTTTTTT.

The V and J genes are TRBV7-9 and TRBJ2-3; D is unresolved. The CDR3 is 13 residues long. Trimming pared 5 bases from V and 5 bases from J, leaving 11 bases between. The germline CDR1 and CDR2 sequences are SEHNR and FQNEAQ (reference sequence). CDR3 protein: CASSPIVLDTQYF. CDR3 bases: TGTGCCAGCAGCCCCATAGTGTTAGATACGCAGTATTTT.

This chain connects TRBV29-1 to TRBJ2-2; 9 bases map to TRBD1. Unmatched junction bases numbered 14, after V lost 7 bases and J lost 2 bases. CDR1 is SQVTM, CDR2 ANQGSEA, per germline. The CDR3 covers 17 residues. CDR3 nucleotides: TGCAGCGCTCGATTTAACAGGGGGCTACGAAACACCGGGGAGCTGTTTTTT. Protein product: CSARFNRGLRNTGELFF.

The table lists this clone with a count of one. This chain joins TRBV7-2 and TRBJ2-2, with a possible D match to TRBD1 (6 bases). V was pared by 1 base and J by 1 base, with 13 bases between. Germline V lookup: CDR1 SGHTA, CDR2 FQGNSA. The length of the CDR3 is 17 residues. CDR3 in DNA: TGTGCCAGCAGCTTAGTCCGAGACAGGCTGAACACCGGGGAGCTGTTTTTT. Translated: CASSLVRDRLNTGELFF.

The rearrangement links TRBV15 to TRBJ2-2; D unclear. The CDR3 spans 15 residues. Between the trimmed V and J ends, which lost 0 bases and 4 bases, there was a span of 9 bases. CDR1 and CDR2 (germline): LNHNV, YYDKDF (reference sequence). CDR3 DNA: TGTGCCACCAGCAGAGAACCGAGAGGCACCGGGGAGCTGTTTTTT. Protein product: CATSREPRGTGELFF.

This sequence joins TRBV27 and TRBJ2-7, with a weak D call TRBD2 (6 bases). Trimming stripped 5 bases from V and 5 bases from J, with 13 bases between. CDR1 and CDR2 (germline): MNHEY, SMNVEV (reference sequence). The CDR3 contains 13 residues. CDR3 amino acids: CASSLGSLNEQYF. The CDR3 bases are TGTGCCAGCAGTCTCGGGAGTCTCAACGAGCAGTACTTC.

V is TRBV9 and J is TRBJ2-7; D remains unclear. This CDR3 comprises 15 residues. The germline CDR1 and CDR2 sequences are SGDLS and YYNGEE. Trimming removed 0 bases from V and 2 bases from J, with 12 bases in between. The CDR3 nucleotides read TGTGCCAGCAGCGTAGCACCAGCTAAGGCCTACGAGCAGTACTTC. Translated: CASSVAPAKAYEQYF. Drawing the rest from reference TRBV9 and TRBJ2-7, the complete variable domain is DSGVTQTPKHLITATGQRVTLRCSPRSGDLSVYWYQQSLDQGLQFLIQYYNGEERAKGNILERFSAQQFPDLHSELNLSSLELGDSALYFCASSVAPAKAYEQYFGPGTRLTVT.

This chain uses TRBV2 with TRBJ2-7, with D unresolved. The germline V and J ends were trimmed by 6 bases and 0 bases, with 18 bases remaining between them. The CDR3 contains 16 residues. The germline V gene has CDR1 SNHLY and CDR2 FYNNEI. CDR3 amino acids: CASSHSWTESSYEQYF. Written as DNA, the CDR3 is TGTGCCAGCAGCCACTCCTGGACCGAGAGCTCCTACGAGCAGTACTTC.

The sample holds a few counts of this clone. J is TRBJ1-4 and V is TRBV7-9; 9 bases are shared with TRBD1. CDR1 is SEHNR and CDR2 is FQNEAQ in the germline V gene (reference sequence). J was trimmed by 8 bases and V by 5 bases; bases with no gene match: 6. The CDR3 runs to 14 residues. CDR3 DNA: TGTGCCAGCAGCCCGACAGGGGGACGAGAAAAACTGTTTTTT. The encoded protein is CASSPTGGREKLFF.

A remark on this clone: Other DNA sequences of this sample code for an identical CDR3. The V gene is TRBV27, the J gene TRBJ2-3; D remains unclear. Germline-derived CDR1 and CDR2 are MNHEY and SMNVEV (reference sequence). Trimming removed 5 bases from V and 1 base from J, with 4 bases in between. The CDR3 contains 12 residues. The CDR3, as DNA: TGTGCCAGCAGTCAGCGCACAGATACGCAGTATTTT. Its protein is CASSQRTDTQYF.

This sequence joins TRBV4-3 and TRBJ2-7; the D gene could be TRBD1 or TRBD2 (6 bases each). V dropped 3 bases and J dropped 2 bases, with 14 bases sitting between them. Germline CDR1 and CDR2: LGHNA and YSLEER. The CDR3 runs to 15 residues. The DNA for the CDR3 is TGCGCCAGCAGCCAGGAGGGCAGGGGCCCCTACGAGCAGTACTTC. Encoded protein: CASSQEGRGPYEQYF.

This clone has just one count. The genes are TRBV27 and TRBJ1-1, with a possible D match to TRBD1 (5 bases). Per germline, CDR1 MNHEY and CDR2 SMNVEV (reference sequence). The CDR3 contains 14 residues. Trimming took off 2 bases at V and 5 bases at J, with 12 bases between the two ends. CDR3 nucleotide sequence: TGTGCCAGCAGTTTACCGGGGCGAAGGACTGAAGCTTTCTTT. Translation: CASSLPGRRTEAFF.

The chain combines TRBV27 with TRBJ1-5; 10 nucleotides align to TRBD1. V was clipped by 7 bases and J by 3 bases; unmatched bases: 12. CDR1 is MNHEY, CDR2 SMNVEV, per germline (reference sequence). This CDR3 contains 17 residues. CDR3 protein: CASNTGWGQGNNQPQHF. As DNA, the CDR3 is TGTGCCAGCAATACAGGGTGGGGACAGGGGAACAATCAGCCCCAGCATTTT.

The genes are TRBV6-5 and TRBJ2-1; possible D gene TRBD1, 6 bases. The CDR3 length is 14 residues. Germline CDR1 MNHEY, CDR2 SVGAGI. The V end was cut by 4 bases, the J end by 7 bases, with 14 bases between. The CDR3 DNA reads TGTGCCAGCAGTTTGACAGGTGTGTGGAATGAGCAGTTCTTC. Translation: CASSLTGVWNEQFF.

This clone occurred many times. The chain employs TRBV5-6 and TRBJ1-3; a weak D match, TRBD1 (6 bases). The CDR3 is made up of 14 amino acids. V gave up 2 bases and J gave up 5 bases, with 11 bases separating them. Germline CDR1 reads SGHDT; CDR2 reads YYEEEE. CDR3 sequence reads: CASSFGGVRNTIYF. The CDR3 nucleotides read TGTGCCAGCAGCTTCGGGGGCGTGAGAAACACCATATATTTT.

This chain links TRBV4-1 with TRBJ1-1, with 10 bases aligning to TRBD1. This CDR3 has 19 amino acids. In germline, CDR1 is MGHRA, CDR2 YSYEKL. V gave up 0 bases and J gave up 1 base; unmatched junction bases: 11. The CDR3 region is CASSQEIPGQGSANTEAFF. The CDR3 bases are TGCGCCAGCAGCCAAGAAATCCCGGGACAGGGGAGTGCGAACACTGAAGCTTTCTTT.

In this sample, this clone turned up once. This sequence joins TRBV6-5 and TRBJ2-7; D is perhaps TRBD1 or TRBD2 (6 bases each). Trimming pared 6 bases from V and 4 bases from J, leaving 19 bases between. The CDR3 is 15 amino acids. CDR1 and CDR2 (germline): MNHEY, SVGAGI. The CDR3 sequence is CASSTRVSGAYEQYF. CDR3 bases: TGTGCCAGCAGCACACGGGTCTCGGGGGCGTACGAGCAGTACTTC.

This clone was detected once. V gene TRBV29-1 combines with J gene TRBJ2-5; TRBD1 matches at 9 bases. The germline CDR1 and CDR2 sequences are SQVTM and ANQGSEA. This CDR3 contains 12 residues. The ends lost 7 bases at V and 4 bases at J; junction bases unmatched: 4. DNA of the CDR3: TGCAGCGCCTCGACAGGGGGAGAGACCCAGTACTTC. Encoded protein: CSASTGGETQYF.

This chain connects TRBV6-6 to TRBJ2-7; a possible D gene is TRBD2 (6 bases). The CDR3 sequence is 15 residues long. Trimming stripped 6 bases from V and 0 bases from J, with 15 bases between. CDR1 is MNHNY, CDR2 SVGAGI, per germline (reference sequence). The CDR3 DNA is TGTGCCAGCAGCCAGTGGCGGGGAAACTCCTACGAGCAGTACTTC. Protein: CASSQWRGNSYEQYF.

The chain couples TRBV27 to TRBJ1-2, with TRBD1 identical over 7 bases. The V segment lost 2 bases and the J segment 7 bases; nucleotides outside the gene matches: 4. Germline lookup yields CDR1 MNHEY and CDR2 SMNVEV (reference sequence). The CDR3 runs 13 residues. The CDR3 protein is CASSLRGPFGYTF. The DNA of the CDR3 is TGTGCCAGCAGTTTAAGGGGGCCGTTTGGCTACACCTTC.

The chain is built from TRBV4-1 and TRBJ2-3, with D perhaps matching TRBD2 (6 bases). The CDR3 extends over 16 amino acids. V was clipped by 4 bases and J by 0 bases, with 14 bases between them. CDR1 MGHRA and CDR2 YSYEKL come from the germline V gene. Here the CDR3 reads CASSPEQAGSTDTQYF. CDR3 DNA sequence: TGCGCCAGCAGCCCCGAACAGGCGGGGAGCACAGATACGCAGTATTTT.

This clone appeared a few times. The rearrangement uses TRBV27 and TRBJ1-5; 9 bases line up with TRBD1. This CDR3 comprises 14 residues. The germline V gene has CDR1 MNHEY and CDR2 SMNVEV (reference sequence). The J segment lost 6 bases and the V segment lost 6 bases, leaving 6 bases of the junction unmatched. The CDR3 nucleotides are TGTGCCAGCAGAACCGGGACAGGGAGTCAGCCCCAGCATTTT. Encoded protein: CASRTGTGSQPQHF.

This rearrangement joins TRBV30 to TRBJ2-7, with 10 bases that match TRBD2. The V gene end was trimmed by 2 bases and the J gene end by 2 bases; junction bases not matched to a gene: 3. The V gene's germline CDR1 is GTSNPN and CDR2 SVGIG (reference sequence). This CDR3 is built from 14 residues. The CDR3 reads CAWSSGRAPYEQYF. The CDR3 DNA sequence: TGTGCCTGGAGTAGCGGGAGGGCCCCCTACGAGCAGTACTTC.

V and J are TRBV6-6 and TRBJ2-7; D gene uncertain. CDR3 length: 12 amino acids. The V and J ends lost 8 bases and 2 bases respectively, with 10 bases between them. CDR1 is MNHNY, CDR2 SVGAGI, per germline (reference sequence). CDR3 sequence: CASAFTAYEQYF. In DNA form, the CDR3 reads TGTGCCAGCGCATTTACCGCCTACGAGCAGTACTTC.